This T cell receptor beta chain was sequenced in a study of molecular identifiers for immune sequencing clone quantification. V was pared by 0 bases and J by 4 bases, with 8 bases of the junction left unmatched. CDR1 MGHRA and CDR2 YSYEKL come from the germline V gene. The CDR3 has 17 residues. Each CDR3 protein gets one entry after TCRdb re-called the PCR reads with MiXCR. The sample contains approximately 550,000 distinct CDR3 sequences, around 23% of which appear only once. Input for naive CD8 libraries was roughly 17,000 to 1,000,000 sorted cells; the RNA fraction used was 10%, 30% or 50%. Naive CD8 T cells were FACS-sorted by CD8+CD4-CCR7+CD45RA+ markers.

The chain carries TRBV4-1 and TRBJ2-2, with 7 positions matching TRBD1. This clonotype was obtained from a human donor in good health. Some libraries in this study had Jurkat cell RNA spiked in. Input material: naive CD8+ T cells from blood, with Jurkat cell RNA spiked in. Indicated subset: FACS-sorted CD8+CD4-CCR7+CD45RA+ naive T cells. The CDR3: CASSQDPGQESTGELFF. Here the CDR3 DNA reads TGCGCCAGCAGCCAAGATCCTGGACAGGAGAGCACCGGGGAGCTGTTTTTT.